A single sample gave rise to the 28 T cell receptor beta chains below, sequenced in a study of CD8 T cells in ankylosing spondylitis. The study's findings and limits: What seemed typical of ankylosing spondylitis blood was a TCR beta motif built from several highly homologous variants.

Their specific antigens are unknown. TCRdb fed the 5' RACE reads into MiXCR, producing one record per CDR3 protein. This sample has around 100,000 distinct CDR3 sequences, with roughly 10% found just once. The sequenced sample consisted of blood, either unsorted or a sorted T cell fraction (not recorded which). These receptor sequences come from a male donor with ankylosing spondylitis.

This chain links TRBV12-3 or TRBV12-4 with TRBJ2-3; TRBD2 matches at 7 bases. The V segment lost 6 bases and the J segment 2 bases; nucleotides outside the gene matches: 8. The CDR3 extends over 15 amino acids. CDR3 residues: CASSLQTSDTDTQYF. The CDR3 DNA follows: TGTGCCAGCAGCCTGCAAACTAGCGACACAGATACGCAGTATTTT.

This clonotype was seen ten or more times. This sequence joins TRBV15 and TRBJ2-7; D perhaps matches TRBD2 (6 bases). This CDR3 is 15 amino acids long. Germline CDR1 is LNHNV and CDR2 is YYDKDF (reference sequence). The ends were cut back, 0 bases at V and 0 bases at J, with 9 bases in the middle. For the CDR3, the DNA is TGTGCCACCAGCAGAGATCGGGGACTCTCCTACGAGCAGTACTTC. This sequence encodes CATSRDRGLSYEQYF.

The rearrangement joins TRBV10-2 to TRBJ2-7; TRBD1 is a possible D gene (5 bases). The CDR3 is 13 amino acids. CDR1 WSHSY and CDR2 SAAADI come from the germline V gene. V lost 3 bases and J lost 5, with 11 bases in between. CDR3 in amino acids: CASSEGAWDEQYV. As DNA, the CDR3 is TGCGCCAGCAGTGAAGGGGCGTGGGACGAGCAGTACGTC.

The gene calls are TRBV27 and TRBJ2-1, with 10 nucleotides matching TRBD1. The CDR3 sequence is 15 residues long. V trimming: 6 bases; J trimming: 2 bases; junction bases outside the gene matches: 4. Germline-derived CDR1 and CDR2 are MNHEY and SMNVEV (reference sequence). The CDR3 loop reads CASRMTGGPYNEQFF. CDR3 coding DNA: TGTGCCAGCAGGATGACAGGGGGCCCCTACAATGAGCAGTTCTTC.

Many counts were recorded for this clonotype. The chain carries TRBV11-2 and TRBJ1-1; no clear D. Germline CDR1 SGHAT, CDR2 FQNNGV. The CDR3 runs 13 residues. Trimming stripped 1 base from V and 4 bases from J, with 7 bases between. The CDR3 region is CASSLVQGTEAFF. Here the CDR3 DNA reads TGTGCCAGCAGCTTAGTACAAGGCACTGAAGCTTTCTTT.

This rearrangement joins TRBV20-1 to TRBJ1-6; D is undetermined. Germline V gene lookup returns CDR1 DFQATT and CDR2 SNEGSKA (reference sequence). CDR3 length: 15 amino acids. Trimming cost V 3 bases and J 3 bases, with 12 bases left between them. CDR3 sequence reads: CSARVDGLYNSPLHF. The DNA for the CDR3 is TGCAGTGCTAGGGTGGATGGGCTCTATAATTCACCCCTCCACTTT.

This clonotype was seen ten or more times. In DNA form, the CDR3 reads TGTGCCACCAGCAGAGATCGGGACAGGTTCCAAGAGACCCAGTACTTC. Protein product: CATSRDRDRFQETQYF. The chain combines TRBV15 with TRBJ2-5, with 8 positions matching TRBD1. Trimming cost V 0 bases and J 1 base; bases outside gene matches: 4. Germline V CDR1 and CDR2: LNHNV, YYDKDF (reference sequence). The CDR3 sequence is 16 residues long. Variable domain in full (rest from reference TRBV15 and TRBJ2-5): DAMVIQNPRYQVTQFGKPVTLSCSQTLNHNVMYWYQQKSSQAPKLLFHYYDKDFNNEADTPDNFQSRRPNTSFCFLDIRSPGLGDTAMYLCATSRDRDRFQETQYFGPGTRLLVL.

The rearrangement links TRBV28 to TRBJ2-7; 7 bases map to TRBD2. The ends lost 3 bases at V and 2 bases at J; junction bases unmatched: 7. The CDR3 has 15 residues. CDR1 and CDR2 (germline): MDHEN, SYDVKM. As DNA, the CDR3 is TGTGCCAGCAGTTTTGGGAGGGGATCACCCTACGAGCAGTACTTC. Protein sequence: CASSFGRGSPYEQYF. The full variable domain, with the rest looked up from reference TRBV28 and TRBJ2-7, is DVKVTQSSRYLVKRTGEKVFLECVQDMDHENMFWYRQDPGLGLRLIYFSYDVKMKEKGDIPEGYSVSREKKERFSLILESASTNQTSMYLCASSFGRGSPYEQYFGPGTRLTVT.

This clonotype was found many times. The genes are TRBV7-9 and TRBJ2-1; D is ambiguous. The CDR3 has 13 amino acids. Trimming pared 0 bases from V and 8 bases from J, leaving 8 bases between. Germline lookup yields CDR1 SEHNR and CDR2 FQNEAQ (reference sequence). Written as DNA, the CDR3 is TGTGCCAGCAGCTTAGCCCATATGGATGAGCAGTTCTTC. As protein: CASSLAHMDEQFF.

This clonotype was detected many times. The CDR3 region has the DNA TGTGCCAGCAGCTCCGGACAGATCGGCTACAATGAGCAGTTCTTC. Its translation: CASSSGQIGYNEQFF. The V gene is TRBV7-2, the J gene TRBJ2-1, with D tentatively TRBD1 (6 bases). Trimming left V 4 bases short and J 3 bases short, with 13 bases between. Germline loops: CDR1 SGHTA, CDR2 FQGNSA. CDR3 length equals 15 residues.

The chain uses TRBV14 and TRBJ2-2; no definite D call. Looked up from germline, CDR1 is SGHDN and CDR2 is FVKESK. Deletions cut 1 base from V and 4 bases from J, with 7 bases between. This CDR3 region has 14 residues. The CDR3 bases are TGTGCCAGCAGCCAAGCTTTTGGCACCGGGGAGCTGTTTTTT. This codes for CASSQAFGTGELFF.

The chain couples TRBV3-1 to TRBJ2-7, with 8 bases that match TRBD2. The germline CDR1 and CDR2 sequences are LGHDT and YNNKEL (reference sequence). The CDR3 has 17 residues. Losses at the gene ends were 0 bases for V and 6 bases for J; bases not matched to a gene: 13. CDR3 sequence (DNA): TGTGCCAGCAGCCAAGATTTTCCGGGACTAGTAACCTCCGAGCAGTACTTC. Its translation: CASSQDFPGLVTSEQYF.

This clonotype was seen a handful of times. V usage is TRBV20-1 and J usage is TRBJ2-7; the D gene is possibly TRBD2 (6 bases). V lost 4 bases and J 2 bases, leaving 21 bases between the germline ends. Germline V CDR1 and CDR2: DFQATT, SNEGSKA (reference sequence). CDR3 size: 16 residues. The CDR3 protein is CSAKELARNLPYEQYF. Here the CDR3 DNA reads TGCAGTGCTAAGGAGCTAGCGAGAAACCTCCCCTACGAGCAGTACTTC.

The J gene is TRBJ1-1, the V gene TRBV2; 7 bases align to TRBD1. Germline CDR1 SNHLY, CDR2 FYNNEI. Unmatched junction bases numbered 8, after V lost 7 bases and J lost 0 bases. The CDR3 is made up of 15 amino acids. CDR3 in DNA: TGTGCCAGCATCGGGACAGCAATCATGAACACTGAAGCTTTCTTT. Protein sequence: CASIGTAIMNTEAFF.

This clonotype was recorded many times. This rearrangement joins TRBV29-1 to TRBJ2-5; TRBD2 matches at 9 bases. The ends lost 0 bases at V and 1 base at J; junction bases unmatched: 6. Germline loops: CDR1 SQVTM, CDR2 ANQGSEA. CDR3 length equals 16 residues. For the CDR3, the DNA is TGCAGCGTTGAAGAATTAGGGACTAGCAGCCAAGAGACCCAGTACTTC. Protein product: CSVEELGTSSQETQYF.

This clonotype occurred a few times. The chain's CDR3 is CASYAGELFF. Written as DNA, the CDR3 is TGTGCCAGCTACGCCGGGGAGCTGTTTTTT. The rearrangement links TRBV18 to TRBJ2-2; unclear D gene. Germline V gives CDR1 KGHSH, CDR2 LQKENI. CDR3 size: 10 residues. Trimming removed 7 bases at V and 6 bases at J, with 3 bases between.

The chain carries TRBV10-3 and TRBJ2-7; D unresolved. From germline, CDR1 is ENHRY and CDR2 SYGVKD. The ends were cut back, 4 bases at V and 0 bases at J, with 4 bases in the middle. The CDR3 totals 12 residues. The CDR3 DNA is TGTGCCATCAGTGGGGACTCCTACGAGCAGTACGTC. Amino acids: CAISGDSYEQYV.

This clonotype was counted at least ten times. V is TRBV5-1 and J is TRBJ1-1, with D unresolved. V was clipped by 3 bases and J by 7 bases, with 10 bases between them. Germline CDR1 reads SGHRS; CDR2 reads YFSETQ. This CDR3 comprises 12 residues. CDR3 loop: CASSYKGVEAFF. In nucleotides, the CDR3 is TGCGCCAGCAGCTATAAGGGCGTTGAAGCTTTCTTT. Full variable domain (rest looked up from reference TRBV5-1 and TRBJ1-1): KAGVTQTPRYLIKTRGQQVTLSCSPISGHRSVSWYQQTPGQGLQFLFEYFSETQRNKGNFPGRFSGRQFSNSRSEMNVSTLELGDSALYLCASSYKGVEAFFGQGTRLTVV.

At least ten counts were recorded for this clonotype. The chain employs TRBV27 and TRBJ2-1; 7 bases agree with TRBD2. The CDR3 spans 14 residues. V lost 3 bases, J lost 10 bases, and 9 bases stayed unmatched. Germline V gene lookup returns CDR1 MNHEY and CDR2 SMNVEV (reference sequence). In DNA form, the CDR3 reads TGTGCCAGCAGTTTCCAGGCGGGGGTCGCGGAGCAGTTCTTC. Residues: CASSFQAGVAEQFF.

This clonotype has a count of ten or more. The chain carries TRBV29-1 and TRBJ2-7, with D tentatively TRBD1 or TRBD2 (5 bases each). The V gene's germline CDR1 is SQVTM and CDR2 ANQGSEA. This CDR3 is 12 amino acids long. V gave up 4 bases and J gave up 1 base, with 8 bases separating them. The CDR3 DNA reads as TGCAGCGTTGCAGGGACGTCCTACGAGCAGTACTTC. Protein: CSVAGTSYEQYF.

This clonotype was observed a handful of times. V gene TRBV15 combines with J gene TRBJ2-1, with 13 bases aligning to TRBD2. CDR1 LNHNV and CDR2 YYDKDF come from the germline V gene (reference sequence). V gave up 3 bases and J gave up 12 bases; unmatched junction bases: 17. The CDR3 is 18 amino acids. The CDR3 DNA follows: TGTGCCACCAGCAGCTCCGGGACTAGCGGGAAAATCCTCGAAGGGCAGTTCTTC. This gives the protein CATSSSGTSGKILEGQFF. Looking up the rest from reference TRBV15 and TRBJ2-1 gives the full variable domain: DAMVIQNPRYQVTQFGKPVTLSCSQTLNHNVMYWYQQKSSQAPKLLFHYYDKDFNNEADTPDNFQSRRPNTSFCFLDIRSPGLGDTAMYLCATSSSGTSGKILEGQFFGPGTRLTVL.

This clonotype was picked up a small number of times. The chain has TRBV12-3 or TRBV12-4 and TRBJ2-3; unclear D gene. The CDR3 consists of 15 residues. The germline V and J ends were trimmed by 8 bases and 2 bases, with 17 bases remaining between them. The DNA for the CDR3 is TGTGCCAGCCGATATGAAGTTTCGTTCACAGATACGCAGTATTTT. Protein sequence: CASRYEVSFTDTQYF.

This clonotype was recorded many times. The rearrangement links TRBV6-5 to TRBJ2-7; no definite D call. The CDR3 runs to 11 residues. CDR1 and CDR2 from the germline V gene are MNHEY and SVGAGI. The CDR3 DNA is TGTGCCAGCAGTTTCCGACCAAGACTGAACGTC. Amino acid sequence: CASSFRPRLNV.

At least ten counts were recorded for this clonotype. The V call is TRBV7-9, the J call TRBJ1-4; the D is unclear. The length of the CDR3 is 14 residues. The germline gives CDR1 SEHNR, CDR2 FQNEAQ (reference sequence). V was clipped by 4 bases and J by 4 bases, with 10 bases between them. The CDR3 sequence is CASSSGPYNEKLFF. Here the CDR3 DNA reads TGTGCCAGCAGCTCCGGGCCTTATAATGAAAAACTGTTTTTT.

This clonotype was picked up a small number of times. The chain is built from TRBV13 and TRBJ2-7; 7 positions match TRBD2. J lost 1 base, V lost 1 base, and 4 bases had no gene match. The germline CDR1 and CDR2 sequences are PRHDT and FYEKMQ (reference sequence). The CDR3 extends over 15 amino acids. The CDR3 reads CASSLASSGSYEQYF. The CDR3 region has the DNA TGTGCCAGCAGCTTAGCGTCTAGCGGATCCTACGAGCAGTACTTC.

This clonotype has a handful of counts. The chain has TRBV2 and TRBJ2-3; D may be TRBD2 (6 bases). The CDR3 has 19 residues. From germline, CDR1 is SNHLY and CDR2 FYNNEI. Trimming took off 3 bases at V and 4 bases at J, with 26 bases between the two ends. The CDR3 loop reads CASSEAPGGGLTVADTQYF. In nucleotides, the CDR3 is TGTGCCAGCAGTGAGGCTCCCGGGGGTGGCCTTACAGTAGCAGATACGCAGTATTTT.

This rearrangement joins TRBV3-1 to TRBJ2-2; no clear D. This CDR3 spans 14 amino acids. Germline lookup yields CDR1 LGHDT and CDR2 YNNKEL (reference sequence). With 7 bases removed from V and 5 bases from J, the gap between germline ends came to 14 bases. The DNA of the CDR3 is TGTGCCAGCACCCTAGGAGCAGTTACCGGGGAGCTGTTTTTT. Amino acids: CASTLGAVTGELFF.

The V call is TRBV11-2, the J call TRBJ2-5, with 8 positions matching TRBD2. V shed 2 bases and J 2 bases; nucleotides not matched to a gene: 4. Germline V gene sequence: CDR1 SGHAT, CDR2 FQNNGV. The CDR3 covers 15 residues. The CDR3 DNA reads as TGTGCCAGCAGCTTAAAACTAGCGGATCAAGAGACCCAGTACTTC. Translating gives CASSLKLADQETQYF. The full variable domain, completed using reference TRBV11-2 and TRBJ2-5, is EAGVAQSPRYKIIEKRQSVAFWCNPISGHATLYWYQQILGQGPKLLIQFQNNGVVDDSQLPKDRFSAERLKGVDSTLKIQPAKLEDSAVYLCASSLKLADQETQYFGPGTRLLVL.